This T cell receptor (beta chain) is from a study of blood T cell repertoires in COVID-19. Study-level information: Samples of COVID-19 (acute and convalescent) were obtained from the United States, Italy and Spain.

Between the trimmed V and J ends, which lost 2 bases and 1 base, there was a span of 16 bases. Germline CDR1 SGHNT, CDR2 YYREEE (reference sequence). The CDR3 loop spans 16 amino acids. The method was immunoSEQ multiplex PCR; TCRdb's version includes in-frame clones alone and lacks a portion of them. The table shows about 300,000 clones, with about 83% occurring only once. Sample: peripheral blood. This chain links TRBV5-4 with TRBJ2-7; a possible D gene is TRBD2 (7 bases). The source is a woman in her fifties or sixties who had recovered from COVID-19. CDR3 sequence: CASSLGGASGSYEQYF. The CDR3 region has the DNA TGTGCCAGCAGCTTAGGGGGGGCTAGCGGTTCCTACGAGCAGTACTTC.